The sequence of this TCR beta chain was determined in a study of identical twins. General study points: Among beta out-of-frame sequences, excess sharing between twins appeared weaker. Alpha sequences that were out-of-frame and twin-shared showed an excess of low generation probability.

Template switching added a universal primer site; cDNA carried unique molecular identifiers. TCRdb reprocessed the 5' RACE reads with MiXCR, giving one entry per CDR3 protein. This table holds some 560,000 distinct CDR3 sequences, roughly 9.5% found once. CDR3 length: 17 residues. CDR1 and CDR2 (germline): SGHVS, FQNEAQ. The junction had 12 bases not matched to a gene; V was cut back by 5 bases and J by 5 bases. All donors comprised healthy Caucasians. This clonotype has more than one count but fewer than ten. Its antigen is unknown. The sample was also linked to a second study, of yellow fever vaccine responses in identical twins.

The sequenced sample was PBMCs. This clonotype originated in a woman under 30 in good health. The chain has TRBV7-8 and TRBJ2-1; TRBD2 aligns across 10 bases. CDR3 bases: TGTGCCAGCAGCCCAAACCCTGGACTAGCGGATAACAATGAGCAGTTCTTC. Translation gives CASSPNPGLADNNEQFF.